This record concerns one T cell receptor beta chain sequence. This entry comes from a study of control samples from healthy donors and cancer patients. The CDR3 is 16 amino acids. Germline V lookup: CDR1 SGDLS, CDR2 YYNGEE. Unmatched junction bases numbered 12, after V lost 4 bases and J lost 6 bases. Assay used: immunoSEQ multiplex PCR; TCRdb lists only in-frame clones, some missing. The sample lists a few hundred thousand clones, 90% occurring once. Input material: PBMCs. V usage is TRBV9 and J usage is TRBJ2-1; TRBD1 matches at 8 bases. This TCR came from a man aged 40-50 years with head and neck cancer. CDR3 sequence reads: CASSTAGTGFSNEQFF. The CDR3 coding sequence is TGTGCCAGCAGCACCGCGGGGACAGGTTTCTCCAATGAGCAGTTCTTC.